The present TCR beta chain was sequenced within a study of OX40 agonist ivuxolimab in advanced cancers. Only a few counts were recorded for this clone. Clones were sequenced by immunoSEQ multiplex PCR, and TCRdb holds only the in-frame ones, with some missing. The top ten hold roughly 2% of the sample, which has about 51,000 clones, 65% to 85% seen once. V was clipped by 0 bases and J by 2 bases; unmatched bases: 6. Germline values: CDR1 LNHNV, CDR2 YYDKDF (reference sequence). This CDR3 spans 16 amino acids. The receptor was derived from an adult with an advanced solid tumor such as melanoma, head and neck, liver or kidney cancer. This chain joins TRBV15 and TRBJ2-7; 8 nucleotides line up with TRBD1. Sample: CD4+ or CD8+ T cells sorted from blood, taken in a trial of the OX40 agonist ivuxolimab. CDR3: CATSRESYRGAYEQYF. The CDR3 bases are TGTGCCACCAGCAGAGAAAGTTACAGGGGGGCCTACGAGCAGTACTTC.